The clone carrying this TCR beta chain appeared a few times. Its antigen is not known. Preparing the TCRbeta library involved the use of unique molecular identifiers. TCRdb called the PCR reads again in MiXCR, with one record for every CDR3 protein. This table holds hundreds of thousands of distinct CDR3 sequences, around 15% found once. This specimen belongs to a study of T-cell reconstitution after alpha-beta-depleted transplantation in children. Overall study results and limits: It was newly produced T cells that mostly accounted for T-cell counts and diversity one year after transplant. At around two months after transplant, the alpha-beta T cells were reportedly derived from several hundred expanded clones that came from non-depleted graft cells. Recipient T cells and thymic progenitors that survived gave rise to the high TCRbeta diversity observed at day 60 in some patients.

The sequences come from PBMCs, mostly from graft donor cells, collected 360 days after TCRalphabeta/CD19-depleted stem cell transplant. The origin of this receptor is a boy younger than two who had a stem cell transplant for Wiskott-Aldrich syndrome, so the T cells may come from the graft donor.

The CDR3 DNA reads TGCAGCGTCGGAAGGGGGGACAGGGGAAGAGGGACTGAAGCTTTCTTT. Its protein is CSVGRGDRGRGTEAFF. The chain is built from TRBV29-1 and TRBJ1-1, with TRBD1 identical over 10 bases. The CDR3 has 16 residues. The junction had 15 bases not matched to a gene; V was cut back by 6 bases and J by 5 bases. The germline V gene has CDR1 SQVTM and CDR2 ANQGSEA.